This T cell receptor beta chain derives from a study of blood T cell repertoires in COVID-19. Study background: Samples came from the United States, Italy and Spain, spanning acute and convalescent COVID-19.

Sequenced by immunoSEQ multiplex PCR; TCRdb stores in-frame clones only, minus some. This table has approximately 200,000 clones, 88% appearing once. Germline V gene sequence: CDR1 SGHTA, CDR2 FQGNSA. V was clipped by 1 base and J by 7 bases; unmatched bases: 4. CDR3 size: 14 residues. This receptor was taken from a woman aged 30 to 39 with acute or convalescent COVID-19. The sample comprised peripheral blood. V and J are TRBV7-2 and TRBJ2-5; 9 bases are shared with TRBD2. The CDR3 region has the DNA TGTGCCAGCAGCTTAGGCGGGAGGGCCGGGACCCAGTACTTC. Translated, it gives CASSLGGRAGTQYF.